Below are 26 T cell receptor beta chains sequenced from a single sample in a study of cytomegalovirus exposure and HLA in healthy donors. Researchers ran the PCR with 60 Vbeta and 13 Jbeta primers. The protocol was immunoSEQ multiplex PCR, while the TCRdb copy is restricted to in-frame clones and leaves out a portion. The data hold just over 150,000 clones, with around 83% observed a single time. The sequenced sample consisted of PBMCs. Receptor source: a woman aged 18-29 years in good health and CMV-seronegative.

The chain couples TRBV7-2 to TRBJ2-7, with TRBD2 identical over 10 bases. Germline CDR1 SGHTA, CDR2 FQGNSA. Trimming cost V 1 base and J 6 bases; bases outside gene matches: 12. The CDR3 consists of 17 residues. The CDR3 coding sequence is TGTGCCAGCAGCTTAGTGGCTAGCGGGAGTCCTGACTGCGAGCAGTACTTC. The encoded protein is CASSLVASGSPDCEQYF.

The V gene is TRBV7-9, the J gene TRBJ2-5; TRBD1 might be the D (6 bases). Per germline, CDR1 SEHNR and CDR2 FQNEAQ (reference sequence). CDR3 length: 15 amino acids. Trimming pared 0 bases from V and 2 bases from J, leaving 10 bases between. The CDR3 loop is CASSLARTEQETQYF. DNA for the CDR3: TGTGCCAGCAGCTTAGCCAGGACAGAACAAGAGACCCAGTACTTC.

The V gene is TRBV5-1, the J gene TRBJ2-3, with 15 bases aligning to TRBD2. Looked up from germline, CDR1 is SGHRS and CDR2 is YFSETQ. The CDR3 covers 16 residues. V was clipped by 4 bases and J by 5 bases; unmatched bases: 5. The CDR3 DNA is TGCGCCAGCAGCCGGACTAGCGGGGGGGTAGGAGATACGCAGTATTTT. The encoded protein is CASSRTSGGVGDTQYF.

The rearrangement links TRBV30 to TRBJ1-6; 7 nucleotides align to TRBD1. The CDR3 loop spans 15 amino acids. The junction had 7 bases not matched to a gene; V was cut back by 1 base and J by 7 bases. Germline assignment: CDR1 GTSNPN and CDR2 SVGIG (reference sequence). The CDR3 region is CAWSAGAGGNSPLHF. Written as DNA, the CDR3 is TGTGCCTGGAGTGCTGGGGCAGGGGGAAATTCACCCCTCCACTTT. Looking up the rest from reference TRBV30 and TRBJ1-6 gives the full variable domain: SQTIHQWPATLVQPVGSPLSLECTVEGTSNPNLYWYRQAAGRGLQLLFYSVGIGQISSEVPQNLSASRPQDRQFILSSKKLLLSDSGFYLCAWSAGAGGNSPLHFGNGTRLTVT.

The chain joins TRBV25-1 to TRBJ2-7; D unresolved. Germline-derived CDR1 and CDR2 are MGHDK and SYGVNS. The CDR3 length is 13 residues. V was trimmed by 1 base and J by 6 bases, leaving 10 bases between them. The CDR3 DNA reads TGTGCCAGCAGTGAATCGGGTCCTCCCGAGCAGTACTTC. Its protein product is CASSESGPPEQYF.

This chain uses TRBV28 with TRBJ1-1; no clear D gene. The CDR3 contains 15 residues. The V gene's germline CDR1 is MDHEN and CDR2 SYDVKM. With 5 bases removed from V and 0 bases from J, the gap between germline ends came to 13 bases. CDR3 in amino acids: CASSTILELNTEAFF. CDR3 in DNA: TGTGCCAGCAGTACGATTCTGGAGTTGAACACTGAAGCTTTCTTT.

The rearrangement joins TRBV5-1 to TRBJ1-1, with D tentatively TRBD1 (5 bases). The CDR3 runs to 15 residues. Looked up from germline, CDR1 is SGHRS and CDR2 is YFSETQ. With 3 bases removed from V and 1 base from J, the gap between germline ends came to 13 bases. CDR3 residues: CASSYTGGGNTEAFF. CDR3 nucleotides: TGCGCCAGCAGCTACACTGGGGGGGGGAACACTGAAGCTTTCTTT.

V usage is TRBV29-1 and J usage is TRBJ2-5; 7 positions agree with TRBD1. The tail of the sequence fits TRBJ2-7 better, so the J call may be wrong. CDR3 size: 13 residues. Germline assignment: CDR1 SQVTM and CDR2 ANQGSEA. The CDR3 DNA sequence: TGCAGCGTTCTGACAGGGCTGGACTACGAGCAGTACTTC. This sequence encodes CSVLTGLDYEQYF.

The CDR3 here is CASGGSKASNYGYTF. The CDR3 DNA follows: TGTGCCTCCGGCGGCAGCAAGGCTTCTAACTATGGCTACACCTTC. V usage is TRBV28 and J usage is TRBJ1-2; D is unclear. The CDR3 extends over 15 amino acids. V was pared by 11 bases and J by 0 bases, with 19 bases between. CDR1 is MDHEN, CDR2 SYDVKM, per germline.

This rearrangement joins TRBV27 to TRBJ2-5; 7 nucleotides align to TRBD1. This CDR3 contains 14 residues. J gave up 1 base and V 5 bases, and 4 bases lay outside the gene matches. Germline-derived CDR1 and CDR2 are MNHEY and SMNVEV (reference sequence). DNA of the CDR3: TGTGCCAGCAGTCCCTGGGACAGCCAAGAGACCCAGTACTTC. Protein product: CASSPWDSQETQYF.

The V gene is TRBV7-9, the J gene TRBJ2-3; a weak D match, TRBD1 (6 bases). Germline-derived CDR1 and CDR2 are SEHNR and FQNEAQ (reference sequence). Trimming took off 1 base at V and 9 bases at J, with 8 bases between the two ends. The CDR3 extends over 12 amino acids. The CDR3 DNA is TGTGCCAGCAGCTTAGATCAGGGGACGCAGTATTTT. Translating it yields CASSLDQGTQYF.

The chain employs TRBV6-6 and TRBJ1-5; TRBD1 is a possible D gene (5 bases). The CDR3 has 15 amino acids. Germline assignment: CDR1 MNHNY and CDR2 SVGAGI (reference sequence). The V end lost 0 bases, the J end lost 7 bases, and 13 bases lay between the germline ends. The CDR3, as DNA: TGTGCCAGCAGTTACTCGACCCAAACAGGACAGCCCCAGCATTTT. This translates into CASSYSTQTGQPQHF.

The chain is built from TRBV5-4 and TRBJ2-5; D is unresolved. The ends were cut back, 0 bases at V and 4 bases at J, with 16 bases in the middle. Germline assignment: CDR1 SGHNT and CDR2 YYREEE (reference sequence). The CDR3 runs 16 residues. CDR3 nucleotides: TGTGCCAGCAGCTTGGCCCCCCCTTTGAGGCGAGAGACCCAGTACTTC. Protein sequence: CASSLAPPLRRETQYF.

The chain joins TRBV15 to TRBJ2-5; 12 bases are shared with TRBD2. The CDR3 runs to 16 residues. Germline CDR1 and CDR2: LNHNV and YYDKDF (reference sequence). With V trimmed by 1 base and J by 5 bases, 5 bases remained unmatched. The CDR3 spells CATSRGASGRAETQYF. The DNA for the CDR3 is TGTGCCACCAGCAGAGGGGCTAGCGGGAGGGCGGAGACCCAGTACTTC.

The chain couples TRBV11-2 to TRBJ1-4, with unresolved D. The CDR3 extends over 16 amino acids. V was clipped by 1 base and J by 6 bases, with 15 bases between them. Per the germline V gene, CDR1 is SGHAT and CDR2 is FQNNGV. This chain's CDR3 is CASSLGVLHGDEKLFF. DNA for the CDR3: TGTGCCAGCAGCTTAGGGGTTCTACACGGGGATGAAAAACTGTTTTTT.

This clone is a singleton in its sample. The chain is built from TRBV12-1 and TRBJ2-7; the table assigns TRBD2, which was not confirmed against the DNA. TRBV12-1 constitutes a pseudogene. CDR3 size: 13 residues. CDR3 in DNA: TGTGCCAGCCCCGTGCGGGGCTCCTACGAGCAGTACTTC. Translating gives CASPVRGSYEQYF.

The rearrangement joins TRBV29-1 to TRBJ2-4; 10 nucleotides match TRBD2. Germline loops: CDR1 SQVTM, CDR2 ANQGSEA. The CDR3 totals 16 residues. Losses at the gene ends were 7 bases for V and 0 bases for J; bases not matched to a gene: 9. The CDR3 is CSAAVAGGLAKNIQYF. The CDR3 DNA sequence: TGCAGCGCCGCTGTAGCGGGAGGACTAGCCAAAAACATTCAGTACTTC.

This chain joins TRBV30 and TRBJ2-2; 7 bases map to TRBD2. The CDR3 sequence is 16 residues long. The junction had 9 bases not matched to a gene; V was cut back by 0 bases and J by 5 bases. Germline V CDR1 and CDR2: GTSNPN, SVGIG (reference sequence). Here the CDR3 reads CAWSVIPGGVTGELFF. In DNA form, the CDR3 reads TGTGCCTGGAGTGTGATTCCGGGAGGAGTAACCGGGGAGCTGTTTTTT.

The chain has TRBV6-5 and TRBJ2-2; 9 positions agree with TRBD1. CDR3 length equals 14 residues. V was clipped by 5 bases and J by 5 bases; unmatched bases: 3. In germline, CDR1 is MNHEY, CDR2 SVGAGI. The CDR3 nucleotides read TGTGCCAGCAGTCGCGGACAGGGGACCGGGGAGCTGTTTTTT. The encoded protein is CASSRGQGTGELFF.

The gene calls are TRBV2 and TRBJ1-2; 7 nucleotides align to TRBD1. This CDR3 has 16 amino acids. Trimming removed 6 bases from V and 0 bases from J; junction bases left unmatched: 10. Germline values: CDR1 SNHLY, CDR2 FYNNEI. This CDR3 is CASRRGSGGANYGYTF. CDR3 sequence (DNA): TGTGCCAGCAGGAGGGGTTCAGGGGGTGCTAACTATGGCTACACCTTC.

The chain links TRBV7-2 to TRBJ1-5; a weak D match, TRBD1 (6 bases). The CDR3 contains 15 residues. The germline CDR1 and CDR2 sequences are SGHTA and FQGNSA. V lost 0 bases and J lost 7, with 13 bases in between. The CDR3 bases are TGTGCCAGCAGCTTAGCGGCAGGGGCGTGGCAGCCCCAGCATTTT. Its protein product is CASSLAAGAWQPQHF. Using reference TRBV7-2 and TRBJ1-5 for the parts outside the CDR3, the full variable domain is GAGVSQSPSNKVTEKGKDVELRCDPISGHTALYWYRQSLGQGLEFLIYFQGNSAPDKSGLPSDRFSAERTGGSVSTLTIQRTQQEDSAVYLCASSLAAGAWQPQHFGDGTRLSIL.

The chain uses TRBV19 and TRBJ2-7, with a possible D match to TRBD1 (6 bases). V shed 5 bases and J shed 0 bases, with 17 bases lying between them. Per germline, CDR1 LNHDA and CDR2 SQIVND (reference sequence). This CDR3 has 16 residues. This CDR3 is CASSATGTHSSYEQYF. The CDR3 DNA reads as TGTGCCAGTAGTGCAACCGGGACACATAGCTCCTACGAGCAGTACTTC.

The V call is TRBV27, the J call TRBJ2-2, with D hard to call. The CDR3 is 14 amino acids. V was cut by 5 bases and J by 7 bases, with 14 bases left in between. CDR1 is MNHEY and CDR2 is SMNVEV in the germline V gene (reference sequence). This chain's CDR3 is CASSPIPPYGELFF. For the CDR3, the DNA is TGTGCCAGCAGTCCTATACCGCCCTACGGGGAGCTGTTTTTT.

The chain links TRBV5-1 to TRBJ2-3; no firm D call. V was cut by 2 bases and J by 8 bases, with 9 bases left in between. This CDR3 has 12 amino acids. Germline V CDR1 and CDR2: SGHRS, YFSETQ. The CDR3 DNA is TGCGCCAGCAGCTTTGAGGCAAGTACGCAGTATTTT. It yields the protein CASSFEASTQYF.

The chain is built from TRBV10-3 and TRBJ1-2; D ambiguous. The V gene lost 2 bases and the J gene lost 3 bases, with 10 bases spanning the gap. The CDR3 is made up of 14 amino acids. CDR1 is ENHRY, CDR2 SYGVKD, per germline. Written as DNA, the CDR3 is TGTGCCATCAGTGAGCCGGAGATCTACTATGGCTACACCTTC. Amino acid sequence: CAISEPEIYYGYTF.

Here the CDR3 DNA reads TGTGCCAGCACCCTGACTACAGGGGGCGCGGGCCTTCACTACGAGCAGTACTTC. Protein: CASTLTTGGAGLHYEQYF. The J gene is TRBJ2-7, the V gene TRBV27; 9 positions match TRBD1. Trimming removed 7 bases from V and 3 bases from J; junction bases left unmatched: 19. This CDR3 spans 18 amino acids. The germline gives CDR1 MNHEY, CDR2 SMNVEV (reference sequence).